This TCR beta chain was captured by sequencing in a study of blood T cell repertoires in COVID-19. Across the whole study: Nucleic acid was either cDNA or gDNA, and it came from T cells, B-cell-depleted T cells, or PBMCs.

Profiled with immunoSEQ multiplex PCR; TCRdb holds only in-frame clones, not every one. The sample lists tens of thousands of clones, over 80% seen once, with 8.5% to 10% in the top ten. The CDR3 covers 15 residues. V lost 8 bases, J lost 3 bases, and 10 bases stayed unmatched. Germline lookup yields CDR1 LNHDA and CDR2 SQIVND (reference sequence). The sequencing sample was made of peripheral blood. The TCR originated in a human donor in a cohort sampled during active COVID-19. The rearrangement links TRBV19 to TRBJ2-7, with 10 positions matching TRBD2. The CDR3 DNA is TGTGCCAGTGCTCGAGGACTAGCGGACTACTACGAGCAGTACTTC. Amino acids: CASARGLADYYEQYF.